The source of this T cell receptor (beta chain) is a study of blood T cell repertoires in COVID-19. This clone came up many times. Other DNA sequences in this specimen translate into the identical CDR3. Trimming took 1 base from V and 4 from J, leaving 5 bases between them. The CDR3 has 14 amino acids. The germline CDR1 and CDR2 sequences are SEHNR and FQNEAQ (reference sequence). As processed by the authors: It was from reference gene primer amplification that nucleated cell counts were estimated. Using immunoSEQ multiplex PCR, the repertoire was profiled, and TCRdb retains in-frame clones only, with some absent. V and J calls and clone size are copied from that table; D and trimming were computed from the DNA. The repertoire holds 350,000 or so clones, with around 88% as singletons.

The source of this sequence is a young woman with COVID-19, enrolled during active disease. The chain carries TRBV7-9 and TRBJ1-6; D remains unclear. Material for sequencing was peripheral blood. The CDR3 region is CASSLEQYNSPLHF. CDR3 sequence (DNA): TGTGCCAGCAGCTTAGAACAATATAATTCACCCCTCCACTTT.